The rows below give T cell receptor beta chains drawn from one sample of a study. TCRdb ran MiXCR on the RT-PCR reads and lists one entry per CDR3 protein. The repertoire holds about 700,000 distinct CDR3 sequences, with 11% to 15% as singletons. Sequencing used memory CD4+ T cells from blood. Receptor source: a female donor in good health, serving as a healthy control. CDR3s include the opening cysteine and the closing phenylalanine or tryptophan. Each record gives: J gene, D gene, V gene, clone size, CDR3 protein, CDR3 DNA. D genes are given only for firm matches. Size is stated for part of the rows, as once, few or many counts, or as a class when the clone is expanded.

j_call: TRBJ1-6; d_call: NA; v_call: TRBV3-1; clone_size: many; cdr3_aa: CASTVTTGDSPLHF; cdr3_nt: TGTGCCAGCACCGTTACTACAGGAGATTCACCCCTCCACTTT
j_call: TRBJ2-3; d_call: TRBD1; v_call: TRBV20-1; clone_size: many; cdr3_aa: CSAIAPGQGSSGDTQYF; cdr3_nt: TGCAGTGCCATCGCGCCGGGACAGGGGTCTTCAGGAGATACGCAGTATTTT
j_call: TRBJ2-7; d_call: TRBD2; v_call: TRBV27; clone_size: NA; cdr3_aa: CASSFSHPTSGGPYEQYF; cdr3_nt: TGTGCCAGCAGTTTCTCCCATCCAACTAGCGGCGGCCCCTACGAGCAGTACTTC
j_call: TRBJ2-5; d_call: TRBD1; v_call: TRBV7-2; clone_size: few; cdr3_aa: CASSSTYRGLETQYF; cdr3_nt: TGTGCCAGCAGCTCAACCTACAGGGGGCTCGAGACCCAGTACTTC
j_call: TRBJ2-1; d_call: TRBD2; v_call: TRBV5-1; clone_size: few; cdr3_aa: CASSGTSGRAGEQFF; cdr3_nt: TGCGCCAGCAGCGGAACTAGCGGGAGGGCCGGTGAGCAGTTCTTC
j_call: TRBJ1-1; d_call: NA; v_call: TRBV20-1; clone_size: NA; cdr3_aa: CSARRAGLENTEAFF; cdr3_nt: TGCAGTGCTAGACGGGCAGGGCTTGAGAACACTGAAGCTTTCTTT
j_call: TRBJ1-6; d_call: NA; v_call: TRBV7-2; clone_size: NA; cdr3_aa: CASSDYPSPLHF; cdr3_nt: TGTGCCAGCAGCGACTACCCTTCACCCCTCCACTTT
j_call: TRBJ1-5; d_call: NA; v_call: TRBV4-2; clone_size: few; cdr3_aa: CASSQQQDNQPQHF; cdr3_nt: TGTGCCAGCAGCCAACAACAGGACAATCAGCCCCAGCATTTT
j_call: TRBJ2-1; d_call: TRBD2; v_call: TRBV6-5; clone_size: NA; cdr3_aa: CASSYSSPLAGLNEQFF; cdr3_nt: TGTGCCAGCAGTTACTCATCCCCACTAGCGGGCCTTAATGAGCAGTTCTTC
j_call: TRBJ2-1; d_call: NA; v_call: TRBV24-1; clone_size: NA; cdr3_aa: CATSVGSGNEQFF; cdr3_nt: TGTGCCACCAGTGTCGGTTCGGGGAATGAGCAGTTCTTC
j_call: TRBJ2-5; d_call: NA; v_call: TRBV7-7; clone_size: many; cdr3_aa: CASSLSWAGQETQYF; cdr3_nt: TGTGCTAGCAGCTTAAGTTGGGCCGGACAAGAGACCCAGTACTTC
j_call: TRBJ2-7; d_call: NA; v_call: TRBV25-1; clone_size: NA; cdr3_aa: CASSMAGTYEQYF; cdr3_nt: TGTGCCAGCAGTATGGCGGGCACCTACGAGCAGTACTTC
j_call: TRBJ2-5; d_call: NA; v_call: TRBV20-1; clone_size: many; cdr3_aa: CSARDRVRGAETQYF; cdr3_nt: TGCAGTGCTAGAGATCGCGTCAGGGGGGCAGAGACCCAGTACTTC
j_call: TRBJ1-1; d_call: NA; v_call: TRBV29-1; clone_size: few; cdr3_aa: CSVTLNTEAFF; cdr3_nt: TGCAGCGTTACCCTAAACACTGAAGCTTTCTTT
j_call: TRBJ2-1; d_call: TRBD2; v_call: TRBV6-5; clone_size: many; cdr3_aa: CASRIRLAGDNEQFF; cdr3_nt: TGTGCCAGCAGAATACGACTAGCGGGGGACAATGAGCAGTTCTTC
j_call: TRBJ1-2; d_call: NA; v_call: TRBV6-5; clone_size: many; cdr3_aa: CASSASAYYGYTF; cdr3_nt: TGTGCCAGCAGCGCCAGTGCTTACTATGGCTACACCTTC
j_call: TRBJ2-7; d_call: TRBD1; v_call: TRBV20-1; clone_size: many; cdr3_aa: CSATGTGASYEQYF; cdr3_nt: TGCAGTGCCACCGGGACAGGGGCGAGCTACGAGCAGTACTTC
j_call: TRBJ1-2; d_call: NA; v_call: TRBV6-1; clone_size: NA; cdr3_aa: CASTPVAKIEYGYTF; cdr3_nt: TGTGCCAGCACCCCCGTTGCGAAAATCGAGTATGGCTACACCTTC
j_call: TRBJ2-3; d_call: NA; v_call: TRBV5-1; clone_size: many; cdr3_aa: CASSLTSDTQYF; cdr3_nt: TGCGCCAGCAGCTTAACCTCAGATACGCAGTATTTT
j_call: TRBJ2-7; d_call: TRBD2; v_call: TRBV5-1; clone_size: few; cdr3_aa: CASSSGGFLLSFDEQYF; cdr3_nt: TGCGCCAGCAGCTCGGGGGGGTTCTTGTTGTCCTTCGACGAGCAGTACTTC
j_call: TRBJ1-5; d_call: NA; v_call: TRBV10-3; clone_size: NA; cdr3_aa: CATSAGSGEPQHF; cdr3_nt: TGTGCCACCAGCGCAGGGAGTGGAGAGCCCCAGCATTTT
j_call: TRBJ2-3; d_call: NA; v_call: TRBV29-1; clone_size: many; cdr3_aa: CSVAPGHGRTQYF; cdr3_nt: TGCAGCGTTGCCCCAGGGCATGGGCGTACGCAGTATTTT
j_call: TRBJ2-5; d_call: NA; v_call: TRBV12-3/TRBV12-4; clone_size: many; cdr3_aa: CASSLARSTQYF; cdr3_nt: TGTGCCAGCAGTTTAGCAAGGTCCACCCAGTACTTC
j_call: TRBJ2-5; d_call: NA; v_call: TRBV7-2; clone_size: NA; cdr3_aa: CASSGPLEVGTQYF; cdr3_nt: TGTGCCAGCAGCGGCCCTCTAGAAGTAGGGACCCAGTACTTC
j_call: TRBJ2-7; d_call: NA; v_call: TRBV5-1; clone_size: NA; cdr3_aa: CASSLVAGPNYEQYF; cdr3_nt: TGCGCCAGCAGCTTGGTGGCAGGACCCAACTACGAGCAGTACTTC
j_call: TRBJ1-1; d_call: NA; v_call: TRBV7-2; clone_size: many; cdr3_aa: CASSPHRETEAFF; cdr3_nt: TGTGCCAGCAGCCCCCACAGGGAAACTGAAGCTTTCTTT
j_call: TRBJ1-5; d_call: NA; v_call: TRBV12-3/TRBV12-4; clone_size: NA; cdr3_aa: CASSQYLGAGGNQPQHF; cdr3_nt: TGTGCCAGCAGCCAATACCTCGGGGCGGGAGGCAATCAGCCCCAGCATTTT
j_call: TRBJ2-1; d_call: NA; v_call: TRBV27; clone_size: many; cdr3_aa: CASSPGTSRHHEQFF; cdr3_nt: TGTGCCAGCAGTCCTGGGACATCCCGTCACCATGAGCAGTTCTTC
j_call: TRBJ1-1; d_call: NA; v_call: TRBV7-9; clone_size: few; cdr3_aa: CASSLPQGGSTEAFF; cdr3_nt: TGTGCCAGCAGCCTACCACAGGGAGGAAGCACTGAAGCTTTCTTT
j_call: TRBJ2-1; d_call: TRBD1; v_call: TRBV5-1; clone_size: NA; cdr3_aa: CASRPPGTGNNEQFF; cdr3_nt: TGCGCCAGCCGCCCTCCCGGGACAGGGAATAATGAGCAGTTCTTC
j_call: TRBJ1-1; d_call: TRBD1; v_call: TRBV5-1; clone_size: many; cdr3_aa: CASSPGTGGTEAFF; cdr3_nt: TGCGCCAGCAGCCCAGGGACAGGGGGAACTGAAGCTTTCTTT
j_call: TRBJ1-4; d_call: NA; v_call: TRBV12-3/TRBV12-4; clone_size: many; cdr3_aa: CASSSPADAEKLFF; cdr3_nt: TGTGCCAGCAGTTCCCCCGCGGATGCTGAAAAACTGTTTTTT
j_call: TRBJ2-5; d_call: TRBD2; v_call: TRBV7-2; clone_size: NA; cdr3_aa: CASSLLAGGLQETQYF; cdr3_nt: TGTGCCAGCAGCTTATTGGCGGGGGGGCTTCAAGAGACCCAGTACTTC
j_call: TRBJ1-2; d_call: TRBD1; v_call: TRBV6-1; clone_size: NA; cdr3_aa: CASRDRAHYGYTF; cdr3_nt: TGTGCCAGCAGGGACAGGGCTCACTATGGCTACACCTTC
j_call: TRBJ2-1; d_call: NA; v_call: TRBV10-3; clone_size: many; cdr3_aa: CAISEGGPDPYLNEQFF; cdr3_nt: TGTGCCATCAGTGAAGGGGGGCCCGATCCCTATCTCAATGAGCAGTTCTTC
j_call: TRBJ2-2; d_call: NA; v_call: TRBV5-4; clone_size: NA; cdr3_aa: CASSLGTSVGTGELFF; cdr3_nt: TGTGCCAGCAGCTTAGGGACTTCTGTGGGGACCGGGGAGCTGTTTTTT
j_call: TRBJ2-7; d_call: NA; v_call: TRBV21-1; clone_size: NA; cdr3_aa: CASSKIGDRGFYEQYF; cdr3_nt: TGTGCCAGCAGCAAAATCGGAGACAGGGGTTTCTACGAGCAGTACTTC
j_call: TRBJ2-7; d_call: NA; v_call: TRBV5-1; clone_size: many; cdr3_aa: CASSLVGRTYEQYF; cdr3_nt: TGCGCCAGCAGCTTGGTTGGACGTACCTACGAGCAGTACTTC
j_call: TRBJ2-7; d_call: NA; v_call: TRBV7-2; clone_size: NA; cdr3_aa: CASTPGGQLYEQYF; cdr3_nt: TGTGCCAGCACCCCCGGGGGACAGCTCTACGAGCAGTACTTC
j_call: TRBJ2-7; d_call: NA; v_call: TRBV6-1; clone_size: few; cdr3_aa: CASSERDRLEQYF; cdr3_nt: TGTGCCAGCAGTGAAAGAGACAGACTCGAGCAGTACTTC
j_call: TRBJ1-2; d_call: NA; v_call: TRBV6-5; clone_size: many; cdr3_aa: CASSYSGHGYTF; cdr3_nt: TGTGCCAGCAGTTATTCGGGACATGGCTACACCTTC
j_call: TRBJ1-1; d_call: NA; v_call: TRBV20-1; clone_size: NA; cdr3_aa: CSARDPAGNTEAFF; cdr3_nt: TGCAGTGCTAGAGATCCGGCGGGGAACACTGAAGCTTTCTTT
j_call: TRBJ2-1; d_call: TRBD1; v_call: TRBV12-3/TRBV12-4; clone_size: many; cdr3_aa: CASNSWDREVNEQFF; cdr3_nt: TGTGCCAGCAACTCCTGGGACAGGGAAGTGAATGAGCAGTTCTTC
j_call: TRBJ1-1; d_call: TRBD1; v_call: TRBV6-1; clone_size: few; cdr3_aa: CASRSYIGQGNTEAFF; cdr3_nt: TGTGCCAGCAGGAGCTATATCGGACAGGGGAACACTGAAGCTTTCTTT
j_call: TRBJ2-5; d_call: NA; v_call: TRBV15; clone_size: few; cdr3_aa: CATSRTGSETQYF; cdr3_nt: TGTGCCACCAGCAGAACAGGGTCAGAGACCCAGTACTTC
j_call: TRBJ1-2; d_call: TRBD1; v_call: TRBV28; clone_size: NA; cdr3_aa: CASTPGQGRLYGYTF; cdr3_nt: TGTGCCAGCACTCCAGGACAGGGGAGACTTTATGGCTACACCTTC
j_call: TRBJ2-5; d_call: TRBD1; v_call: TRBV7-6; clone_size: few; cdr3_aa: CASSSPRGRGETQYF; cdr3_nt: TGTGCCAGCAGCTCCCCCAGGGGGCGCGGAGAGACCCAGTACTTC
j_call: TRBJ1-2; d_call: NA; v_call: TRBV7-9; clone_size: many; cdr3_aa: CASSLDDDGYTF; cdr3_nt: TGTGCCAGCAGCTTAGATGATGATGGCTACACCTTC
j_call: TRBJ2-7; d_call: NA; v_call: TRBV4-1; clone_size: few; cdr3_aa: CASSQGTSSYEQYF; cdr3_nt: TGCGCCAGCAGCCAAGGGACCAGCTCCTACGAGCAGTACTTC
j_call: TRBJ2-7; d_call: NA; v_call: TRBV20-1; clone_size: NA; cdr3_aa: CSARARFPPPYEQYF; cdr3_nt: TGCAGTGCTAGAGCCCGTTTCCCACCCCCCTACGAGCAGTACTTC
j_call: TRBJ2-3; d_call: TRBD2; v_call: TRBV20-1; clone_size: NA; cdr3_aa: CSARGLAGTQYF; cdr3_nt: TGCAGTGCTAGGGGACTAGCCGGTACGCAGTATTTT
j_call: TRBJ2-3; d_call: TRBD2; v_call: TRBV20-1; clone_size: few; cdr3_aa: CSAQIAGGADTQYF; cdr3_nt: TGCAGTGCTCAGATAGCGGGAGGGGCAGATACGCAGTATTTT
j_call: TRBJ2-5; d_call: NA; v_call: TRBV7-9; clone_size: NA; cdr3_aa: CASSLGFDFQETQYF; cdr3_nt: TGTGCCAGCAGCTTAGGGTTCGATTTCCAAGAGACCCAGTACTTC
j_call: TRBJ2-3; d_call: NA; v_call: TRBV9; clone_size: many; cdr3_aa: CASSVSGTVETDTQYF; cdr3_nt: TGTGCCAGCAGCGTATCCGGGACCGTCGAGACAGATACGCAGTATTTT
j_call: TRBJ2-3; d_call: NA; v_call: TRBV20-1; clone_size: NA; cdr3_aa: CSAPTMAPDTQYF; cdr3_nt: TGCAGTGCTCCGACGATGGCGCCAGATACGCAGTATTTT
j_call: TRBJ1-1; d_call: NA; v_call: TRBV9; clone_size: NA; cdr3_aa: CASSVEPLNTEAFF; cdr3_nt: TGTGCCAGCAGCGTAGAACCACTTAACACTGAAGCTTTCTTT
j_call: TRBJ2-1; d_call: TRBD1; v_call: TRBV9; clone_size: NA; cdr3_aa: CASSVDRDRNEQFF; cdr3_nt: TGTGCCAGCAGCGTGGACAGGGACCGGAATGAGCAGTTCTTC
j_call: TRBJ2-4; d_call: NA; v_call: TRBV5-6; clone_size: many; cdr3_aa: CASSPYRVGALENIQYF; cdr3_nt: TGTGCCAGCAGCCCCTACCGTGTTGGGGCGCTTGAGAACATTCAGTACTTC
j_call: TRBJ1-5; d_call: TRBD1; v_call: TRBV10-3; clone_size: many; cdr3_aa: CAISEGQGKHF; cdr3_nt: TGTGCCATCAGTGAGGGACAGGGCAAGCATTTT